The T cell receptor (beta chain) under discussion was sequenced for a study of glioma-infiltrating T cells after dendritic cell vaccination. General observations from the study: No direct clonality-survival link was found; a diverse polyclonal response may matter.

With regard to this clone: The antigen is undetermined.

The immunoSEQ assay amplified TCRB CDR3 from up to 2 ug DNA. Primers: 60 V beta forward and 13 J beta reverse. The protocol was immunoSEQ multiplex PCR, while the TCRdb copy is restricted to in-frame clones and leaves out a portion. Of 90,000 to 100,000 clones listed, over 60% are singletons. There are 13 residues in the CDR3. In germline, CDR1 is MDHEN, CDR2 SYDVKM. V shed 5 bases and J shed 4 bases, with 10 bases lying between them. Before vaccination, two weeks after the third vaccination, and at progression, PBMC were collected. The chain combines TRBV28 with TRBJ2-3; D ambiguous. The TCR sequence derives from a human donor with glioblastoma. The sequenced sample was blood, obtained before dendritic cell vaccination. CDR3 bases: TGTGCCAGCAGTGCGTCCTCGGCAGATACGCAGTATTTT. The encoded protein is CASSASSADTQYF. Full variable domain (outside the CDR3, taken from reference TRBV28 and TRBJ2-3): DVKVTQSSRYLVKRTGEKVFLECVQDMDHENMFWYRQDPGLGLRLIYFSYDVKMKEKGDIPEGYSVSREKKERFSLILESASTNQTSMYLCASSASSADTQYFGPGTRLTVL.